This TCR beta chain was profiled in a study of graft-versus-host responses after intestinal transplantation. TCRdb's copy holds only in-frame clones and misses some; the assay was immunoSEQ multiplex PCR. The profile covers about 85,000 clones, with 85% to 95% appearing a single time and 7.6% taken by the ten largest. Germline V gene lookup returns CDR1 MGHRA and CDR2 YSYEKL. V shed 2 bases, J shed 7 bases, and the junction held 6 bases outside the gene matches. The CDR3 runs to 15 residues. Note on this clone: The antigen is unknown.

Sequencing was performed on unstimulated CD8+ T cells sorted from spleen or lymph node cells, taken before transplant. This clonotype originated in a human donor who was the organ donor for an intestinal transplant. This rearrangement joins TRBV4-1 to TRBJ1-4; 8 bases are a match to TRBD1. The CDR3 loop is CASSQLGQGVEKLFF. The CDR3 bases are TGCGCCAGCAGCCAACTAGGACAGGGTGTTGAAAAACTGTTTTTT.